These T cell receptor beta chains were read from a single sample in a study of PD-1 blockade in mismatch repair-deficient tumors. Measured with immunoSEQ multiplex PCR; TCRdb has only the in-frame clones, and not every one. The repertoire holds roughly 48,000 clones, with approximately 80% as singletons. The sample was PBMCs, taken before pembrolizumab treatment. These TCRs come from an adult with mismatch repair-deficient cancer. CDR3s include the opening cysteine and the closing phenylalanine or tryptophan. D genes are given only for firm matches. Not all rows give a size; the values are once, few, many and, for expanded clones, a class.

size: NA
V: TRBV30
J: TRBJ2-6
D: NA
CDR3: CAWRSGANVLTF
DNA: TGTGCCTGGAGATCTGGGGCCAACGTCCTGACTTTC

size: NA
V: TRBV15
J: TRBJ1-5
D: NA
CDR3: CATGGFDNQPQHF
DNA: TGTGCCACCGGAGGGTTTGACAATCAGCCCCAGCATTTT

size: NA
V: TRBV19
J: TRBJ2-7
D: TRBD1
CDR3: CASSSTGGAGKQYF
DNA: TGTGCCAGTAGTTCGACAGGGGGCGCCGGCAAGCAGTACTTC

size: few
V: TRBV7-8
J: TRBJ1-2
D: TRBD1
CDR3: CASSLGDRGPIYGYTF
DNA: TGTGCCAGCAGCTTAGGAGACAGGGGGCCGATATATGGCTACACCTTC

size: few
V: TRBV2
J: TRBJ1-1
D: NA
CDR3: CASRIFEDTEAFF
DNA: TGTGCCAGCAGGATTTTTGAAGACACTGAAGCTTTCTTT

size: NA
V: TRBV19
J: TRBJ2-1
D: NA
CDR3: CASSMQADANEQFF
DNA: TGTGCCAGTAGTATGCAAGCGGACGCGAATGAGCAGTTCTTC

size: NA
V: TRBV11-2
J: TRBJ2-2
D: NA
CDR3: CASGPRQGAPNTGELFF
DNA: TGTGCCAGCGGCCCCCGTCAAGGGGCTCCTAACACCGGGGAGCTGTTTTTT

size: NA
V: TRBV6-5
J: TRBJ2-1
D: TRBD2
CDR3: CAVQRDGVYNEQFF
DNA: TGTGCCGTACAGCGGGATGGAGTCTACAATGAGCAGTTCTTC

size: NA
V: TRBV7-6
J: TRBJ2-6
D: NA
CDR3: CASSSQGGLSTGANVLTF
DNA: TGTGCCAGCAGCTCCCAAGGGGGGCTGAGCACTGGGGCCAACGTCCTGACTTTC

size: NA
V: TRBV28
J: TRBJ2-2
D: TRBD2
CDR3: CASSVSSGSTGELFF
DNA: TGTGCCAGCAGTGTATCTAGCGGGAGTACCGGGGAGCTGTTTTTT

size: NA
V: TRBV4-1
J: TRBJ2-7
D: TRBD2
CDR3: CASSRGGSKQYF
DNA: TGCGCCAGCAGCCGCGGGGGTTCGAAGCAGTACTTC

size: NA
V: TRBV9
J: TRBJ2-5
D: NA
CDR3: CASSVASETQYF
DNA: TGTGCCAGCAGCGTAGCGTCAGAGACCCAGTACTTC

size: NA
V: TRBV30
J: TRBJ1-3
D: NA
CDR3: CAWSVRQSSGNTIYF
DNA: TGTGCCTGGAGTGTACGGCAGAGCTCTGGAAACACCATATATTTT

size: few
V: TRBV7-7
J: TRBJ2-3
D: NA
CDR3: CASSLGVGVTDTQYF
DNA: TGTGCTAGCAGCTTAGGGGTAGGGGTGACAGATACGCAGTATTTT

size: NA
V: TRBV5-6
J: TRBJ1-2
D: NA
CDR3: CASSAGNYGYTF
DNA: TGTGCCAGCAGCGCTGGTAACTATGGCTACACCTTC

size: few
V: TRBV10-1
J: TRBJ2-7
D: TRBD2
CDR3: CASIKRIGREPYEQYF
DNA: TGCGCCAGCATAAAACGAATCGGGAGGGAACCCTACGAGCAGTACTTC

size: NA
V: TRBV27
J: TRBJ2-1
D: TRBD1
CDR3: CATTGTGGLNEQFF
DNA: TGTGCCACCACCGGGACAGGGGGCCTAAATGAGCAGTTCTTC

size: few
V: TRBV5-5
J: TRBJ1-5
D: NA
CDR3: CASSLQGRQPQHF
DNA: TGTGCCAGCAGCTTACAGGGACGGCAGCCCCAGCATTTT

size: NA
V: TRBV21-1
J: TRBJ2-5
D: NA
CDR3: CASSPVSGGRQETQYF
DNA: TGTGCCAGCAGCCCGGTGTCGGGAGGTCGGCAAGAGACCCAGTACTTC

size: NA
V: TRBV19
J: TRBJ2-2
D: NA
CDR3: CASSIVGQLSTGELFF
DNA: TGTGCCAGTAGTATAGTAGGACAGCTTTCGACCGGGGAGCTGTTTTTT